Each of the 17 T cell receptor beta chains below was sequenced from the same sample in a study of shared clonotypes between healthy human individuals. This table comes from immunoSEQ multiplex PCR, and its TCRdb copy is limited to in-frame clones, with some not included. The sample shows about 1 million clones, approximately 68% of them seen only once. The specimen was memory CD4+ T cells sorted from blood. Subset specified: CD45RA-negative fraction. These receptors all come from a man aged 18 to 29 in good health.

This chain joins TRBV15 and TRBJ2-1; 11 bases are shared with TRBD1. Germline trimming cut 1 base from V and 9 bases from J; bases unmatched to any gene: 8. The CDR3 runs 16 residues. The germline V gene encodes CDR1 LNHNV and CDR2 YYDKDF (reference sequence). CDR3 residues: CATSRGGTGGLSEQFF. The CDR3 bases are TGTGCCACCAGCAGAGGAGGGACAGGGGGTTTATCTGAGCAGTTCTTC.

This chain links TRBV7-9 with TRBJ1-1, with D perhaps TRBD1 (6 bases). Germline CDR1 is SEHNR and CDR2 is FQNEAQ (reference sequence). Trimming cost V 4 bases and J 0 bases, with 12 bases left between them. The CDR3 length is 15 residues. CDR3 loop: CASSSQGQLNTEAFF. CDR3 bases: TGTGCCAGCAGCTCCCAAGGACAGCTGAACACTGAAGCTTTCTTT.

This chain joins TRBV6-1 and TRBJ1-6; possibly TRBD1 for D (6 bases). CDR3 size: 16 residues. V shed 4 bases and J shed 5 bases, with 15 bases lying between them. Germline V CDR1 and CDR2: MNHNS, SASEGT. CDR3 loop: CASSVVWTVDNSPLHF. The CDR3 DNA is TGTGCCAGCAGTGTAGTTTGGACAGTAGATAATTCACCCCTCCACTTT.

With respect to this clone: The sample holds other DNA sequences that translate to the same CDR3. The rearrangement uses TRBV6-5 and TRBJ2-7; 9 positions agree with TRBD1. From germline, CDR1 is MNHEY and CDR2 SVGAGI. The CDR3 is 14 amino acids. J gave up 3 bases and V 0 bases, and 0 bases lay outside the gene matches. The chain's CDR3 is CASSYSGQGYEQYF. The CDR3 DNA sequence: TGTGCCAGCAGTTACTCGGGACAGGGCTACGAGCAGTACTTC.

Remarks on this clone: Other DNA sequences within the sample encode an identical CDR3. This sequence joins TRBV6-5 and TRBJ1-5; a possible D gene is TRBD1 (5 bases). V lost 4 bases and J lost 3, with 10 bases in between. The CDR3 sequence is 14 residues long. Germline CDR1 reads MNHEY; CDR2 reads SVGAGI. CDR3 sequence: CASSSGGTNQPQHF. The CDR3 DNA follows: TGTGCCAGCAGTTCAGGAGGGACCAATCAGCCCCAGCATTTT.

This clone turned up a few times. V and J are TRBV9 and TRBJ2-3; 12 bases fit TRBD2. This CDR3 is built from 16 residues. V lost 4 bases to trimming and J lost 3 bases; unmatched junction nucleotides: 6. Germline V gene data show CDR1 as SGDLS and CDR2 as YYNGEE. CDR3 nucleotides: TGTGCCAGCAGCAAGGGGACTAGCGGGTGGACAGATACGCAGTATTTT. Translating it yields CASSKGTSGWTDTQYF.

The chain has TRBV7-9 and TRBJ2-7; 9 nucleotides line up with TRBD2. CDR3 length equals 16 residues. Germline CDR1 reads SEHNR; CDR2 reads FQNEAQ (reference sequence). With V trimmed by 7 bases and J by 3 bases, 13 bases remained unmatched. The CDR3 sequence: CASTLCLGLACYEQYF. CDR3 DNA: TGTGCCAGCACCCTATGTTTGGGACTAGCCTGCTACGAGCAGTACTTC.

The table lists this clone with a few counts. A read error may be the cause here, since a much bigger clone is one base away. The chain employs TRBV14 and TRBJ1-2, with 9 nucleotides matching TRBD1. J gave up 6 bases and V 4 bases, and 6 bases lay outside the gene matches. CDR1 is SGHDN and CDR2 is FVKESK in the germline V gene. This CDR3 is 14 amino acids long. CDR3 nucleotide sequence: TGTGCCAGCAGCCGAATCCGGACAGGGGATGGCTACACCTTC. It translates to CASSRIRTGDGYTF.

The chain links TRBV30 to TRBJ2-7; 7 nucleotides align to TRBD2. The CDR3 contains 14 residues. J lost 6 bases, V lost 4 bases, and 12 bases had no gene match. Looked up from germline, CDR1 is GTSNPN and CDR2 is SVGIG (reference sequence). CDR3 sequence: CAWMGREEGLEQYF. CDR3 coding DNA: TGTGCCTGGATGGGTCGGGAGGAGGGGCTCGAGCAGTACTTC.

V gene TRBV18 combines with J gene TRBJ1-1; D unresolved. This CDR3 has 14 amino acids. Deletions cut 3 bases from V and 1 base from J, with 9 bases between. Germline V lookup: CDR1 KGHSH, CDR2 LQKENI. CDR3 nucleotides: TGTGCCAGCTCACCGAGCGTCGGGAACACTGAAGCTTTCTTT. As protein: CASSPSVGNTEAFF. The complete variable domain, with remaining parts taken from reference TRBV18 and TRBJ1-1, reads NAGVMQNPRHLVRRRGQEARLRCSPMKGHSHVYWYRQLPEEGLKFMVYLQKENIIDESGMPKERFSAEFPKEGPSILRIQQVVRGDSAAYFCASSPSVGNTEAFFGQGTRLTVV.

CDR3 nucleotide sequence: TGTGCCAGCAGTTTTGAGATAAGCGAGCAGTACTTC. Translating it yields CASSFEISEQYF. This chain connects TRBV6-5 to TRBJ2-7; D gene ambiguous. Trimming left V 4 bases short and J 6 bases short, with 10 bases between. This CDR3 is built from 12 residues. CDR1 is MNHEY and CDR2 is SVGAGI in the germline V gene.

This clone appeared many times. This rearrangement joins TRBV13 to TRBJ2-1; a possible D gene is TRBD2 (6 bases). V dropped 2 bases and J dropped 5 bases, with 28 bases sitting between them. Germline V gives CDR1 PRHDT, CDR2 FYEKMQ (reference sequence). The CDR3 consists of 20 residues. The CDR3 sequence: CASSLLVLGNYYGEDNEQFF. The CDR3 DNA is TGTGCCAGCAGCTTATTGGTTCTGGGCAATTATTATGGGGAGGACAATGAGCAGTTCTTC.

The chain couples TRBV23-1 to TRBJ2-1; 9 nucleotides agree with TRBD1. Being an ORF, TRBV23-1 has a function that is uncertain. V dropped 5 bases and J dropped 3; count of bases not matched to a gene: 23. The CDR3 is 21 residues long. The CDR3 bases are TGCGCCAGCAGTTTTTACTACCGGGACAGGGTAGAAGTAGTCAACTACAATGAGCAGTTCTTC. Translation: CASSFYYRDRVEVVNYNEQFF.

The rearrangement joins TRBV11-3 to TRBJ2-5; 11 nucleotides line up with TRBD1. V gave up 2 bases and J gave up 5 bases; unmatched junction bases: 7. There are 16 residues in the CDR3. The germline V gene encodes CDR1 SGHNT and CDR2 YENEEA. The CDR3 sequence: CASSLYGTGGVETQYF. The CDR3 DNA reads TGTGCCAGCAGCTTATACGGGACAGGGGGGGTCGAGACCCAGTACTTC.

The gene calls are TRBV9 and TRBJ2-7, with 10 bases matching TRBD2. Germline V gives CDR1 SGDLS, CDR2 YYNGEE. This CDR3 region has 17 residues. The V segment lost 0 bases and the J segment 3 bases; nucleotides outside the gene matches: 9. Here the CDR3 reads CASSVARTSGAIYEQYF. CDR3 DNA sequence: TGTGCCAGCAGCGTAGCTCGGACTAGCGGAGCTATCTACGAGCAGTACTTC.

V and J are TRBV11-2 and TRBJ1-1; 8 nucleotides line up with TRBD1. The V gene's germline CDR1 is SGHAT and CDR2 FQNNGV. The J segment lost 5 bases and the V segment lost 2 bases, leaving 7 bases of the junction unmatched. The CDR3 extends over 15 amino acids. The CDR3 nucleotides read TGTGCCAGCAGCTTACGTCAGGGGGCGCCGACTGAAGCTTTCTTT. As protein: CASSLRQGAPTEAFF.

The chain uses TRBV7-2 and TRBJ2-7; D is ambiguous. The CDR3 runs 14 residues. V was trimmed by 1 base and J by 3 bases, leaving 10 bases between them. Germline V gene data show CDR1 as SGHTA and CDR2 as FQGNSA. CDR3: CASSLVQAHYEQYF. The DNA of the CDR3 is TGTGCCAGCAGCTTAGTGCAGGCCCACTACGAGCAGTACTTC.